These 30 T cell receptor beta chains were all obtained from the same sample, sequenced in a study of cytomegalovirus exposure and HLA in healthy donors. A multiplex PCR was run with 60 Vbeta primers and 13 Jbeta primers. Clones were sequenced by immunoSEQ multiplex PCR, and TCRdb holds only the in-frame ones, with some missing. This table has under 200,000 clones, over 60% appearing once. Specimen: PBMCs. The receptor source for this set is a woman in her forties in good health and CMV-seronegative.

The chain is built from TRBV10-1 and TRBJ2-1, with TRBD2 as a possible D gene (5 bases). CDR3 length equals 15 residues. Trimming shortened V by 6 bases and J by 0 bases, and 12 bases separated the two germline ends. Germline V gives CDR1 WNHNN, CDR2 SYGVQD (reference sequence). The CDR3 region is CASRPTGSSYNEQFF. CDR3 nucleotides: TGCGCCAGCAGACCGACGGGAAGCTCCTACAATGAGCAGTTCTTC.

This clone showed up just a few times. The chain recombines TRBV2 with TRBJ1-4, with 7 bases identical to TRBD1. CDR3 length: 17 amino acids. Germline assignment: CDR1 SNHLY and CDR2 FYNNEI. V lost 3 bases to trimming and J lost 0 bases; unmatched junction nucleotides: 7. CDR3 nucleotides: TGTGCCAGCAGTGACCCTGGAGGGGGCGCAACTAATGAAAAACTGTTTTTT. It yields the protein CASSDPGGGATNEKLFF.

With respect to this clone: This CDR3 is also generated by other DNA sequences in the sample. The V call is TRBV27, the J call TRBJ1-6, with 8 bases that match TRBD1. The CDR3 runs 14 residues. Trimming removed 2 bases from V and 7 bases from J; junction bases left unmatched: 1. Germline loops: CDR1 MNHEY, CDR2 SMNVEV (reference sequence). CDR3 DNA sequence: TGTGCCAGCAGTTTACAGGGGGCCAATTCACCCCTCCACTTT. It specifies CASSLQGANSPLHF.

The chain carries TRBV7-2 and TRBJ2-7, with D perhaps matching TRBD1 (6 bases). The CDR3 has 14 amino acids. V gave up 1 base and J gave up 6 bases, with 13 bases separating them. Germline CDR1 is SGHTA and CDR2 is FQGNSA. CDR3 sequence: CASSLGQAFPEQYF. Here the CDR3 DNA reads TGTGCCAGCAGCTTAGGACAGGCTTTCCCCGAGCAGTACTTC.

The rearrangement joins TRBV4-1 to TRBJ2-1; the D gene is possibly TRBD2 (5 bases). Per germline, CDR1 MGHRA and CDR2 YSYEKL. The V and J ends lost 0 bases and 7 bases respectively, with 7 bases between them. The CDR3 length is 13 residues. CDR3 nucleotide sequence: TGCGCCAGCAGCCAAGATCCGGGAAATGAGCAGTTCTTC. Translated, it gives CASSQDPGNEQFF.

The chain carries TRBV4-1 and TRBJ2-3; 7 bases line up with TRBD2. Germline lookup yields CDR1 MGHRA and CDR2 YSYEKL. The CDR3 sequence is 17 residues long. V shed 3 bases and J 0 bases; nucleotides not matched to a gene: 9. The CDR3 reads CASSQLGTTISTDTQYF. For the CDR3, the DNA is TGCGCCAGCAGCCAGCTCGGGACTACCATTAGCACAGATACGCAGTATTTT.

This clone has just a few counts. The genes are TRBV28 and TRBJ2-5; D remains ambiguous. Deletions cut 7 bases from V and 5 bases from J, with 11 bases between. The CDR3 is 12 amino acids. CDR1 is MDHEN, CDR2 SYDVKM, per germline. The CDR3 DNA reads as TGTGCCAGCAACCGGGTCTTGGAGACCCAGTACTTC. Translation gives CASNRVLETQYF.

The chain links TRBV9 to TRBJ2-1; 12 bases align to TRBD2. The CDR3 runs to 20 residues. Germline V gives CDR1 SGDLS, CDR2 YYNGEE. V was pared by 0 bases and J by 4 bases, with 14 bases of the junction left unmatched. This chain's CDR3 is CASSVAPEELAGGPYNEQFF. The CDR3, as DNA: TGTGCCAGCAGCGTAGCTCCCGAGGAACTAGCGGGGGGCCCATACAATGAGCAGTTCTTC.

Comment on this clone: This sample also contains other DNA sequences that code for the same CDR3. This sequence joins TRBV2 and TRBJ1-1; perhaps TRBD1 as D (6 bases). CDR1 is SNHLY and CDR2 is FYNNEI in the germline V gene. V lost 6 bases and J 1 base, leaving 18 bases between the germline ends. The CDR3 covers 16 residues. CDR3 coding DNA: TGTGCCAGCAGGCCCGGGACGGGGGGCGCGAACACTGAAGCTTTCTTT. Translated, it gives CASRPGTGGANTEAFF.

In DNA form, the CDR3 reads TGTGCCAGCAGTGAATTGGGGGCGGGTCAGCCCCAGCATTTT. This sequence encodes CASSELGAGQPQHF. J is TRBJ1-5 and V is TRBV6-1; tentative D call: TRBD1 (6 bases). The CDR3 is 14 residues long. Per the germline V gene, CDR1 is MNHNS and CDR2 is SASEGT. Trimming took 2 bases from V and 6 from J, leaving 11 bases between them.

The V call is TRBV28, the J call TRBJ1-2; no reliable D call. V dropped 8 bases and J dropped 5 bases, with 12 bases sitting between them. Germline lookup yields CDR1 MDHEN and CDR2 SYDVKM. The CDR3 spans 12 residues. CDR3 in amino acids: CASGVETYGYTF. The CDR3 DNA reads TGTGCCAGCGGTGTTGAGACATATGGCTACACCTTC.

The chain employs TRBV6-6 and TRBJ2-7; D may be TRBD2 (5 bases). This CDR3 has 14 residues. Trimming took off 2 bases at V and 3 bases at J, with 11 bases between the two ends. Looked up from germline, CDR1 is MNHNY and CDR2 is SVGAGI (reference sequence). CDR3 region: CASSYPGRGYEQYF. CDR3 sequence (DNA): TGTGCCAGCAGTTACCCGGGGAGAGGCTACGAGCAGTACTTC.

The chain is built from TRBV4-1 and TRBJ2-2; D gene unclear. With 4 bases removed from V and 2 bases from J, the gap between germline ends came to 5 bases. The CDR3 runs to 13 residues. CDR1 is MGHRA, CDR2 YSYEKL, per germline. CDR3 amino acids: CASSPFNTGELFF. The CDR3 nucleotides read TGCGCCAGCAGCCCATTTAACACCGGGGAGCTGTTTTTT.

The chain employs TRBV2 and TRBJ1-6; 7 bases align to TRBD1. V shed 5 bases and J 5 bases; nucleotides not matched to a gene: 6. Germline CDR1 and CDR2: SNHLY and FYNNEI. CDR3 size: 15 residues. This CDR3 reads CASSFGGTDNSPLHF. The CDR3 bases are TGTGCCAGCAGTTTTGGGGGGACAGATAATTCACCCCTCCACTTT.

The rearrangement uses TRBV5-4 and TRBJ2-4; D uncertain. The CDR3 spans 14 residues. V lost 0 bases to trimming and J lost 0 bases, with 4 bases between them. CDR1 and CDR2 (germline): SGHNT, YYREEE (reference sequence). In DNA form, the CDR3 reads TGTGCCAGCAGCTTGGCCGTAGCCAAAAACATTCAGTACTTC. Protein sequence: CASSLAVAKNIQYF.

DNA for the CDR3: TGTGCCAGTAGTATTAGAGCGGGGGGGCCTGGAGATACGCAGTATTTT. This encodes CASSIRAGGPGDTQYF. This chain connects TRBV19 to TRBJ2-3; 10 positions agree with TRBD2. Losses at the gene ends were 3 bases for V and 5 bases for J; bases not matched to a gene: 8. The CDR3 spans 16 residues. Germline V gene lookup returns CDR1 LNHDA and CDR2 SQIVND (reference sequence).

This chain joins TRBV2 and TRBJ2-5; the D is unclear. Trimming removed 6 bases from V and 3 bases from J, with 14 bases in between. The CDR3 is made up of 14 amino acids. Germline assignment: CDR1 SNHLY and CDR2 FYNNEI. For the CDR3, the DNA is TGTGCCAGCAGGAGAGGCGGATTTGAAGAGACCCAGTACTTC. This gives the protein CASRRGGFEETQYF. Together with reference TRBV2 and TRBJ2-5, the CDR3 gives the full variable domain: EPEVTQTPSHQVTQMGQEVILRCVPISNHLYFYWYRQILGQKVEFLVSFYNNEISEKSEIFDDQFSVERPDGSNFTLKIRSTKLEDSAMYFCASRRGGFEETQYFGPGTRLLVL.

The chain uses TRBV29-1 and TRBJ2-3, with 10 bases that match TRBD2. This CDR3 has 15 amino acids. Germline-derived CDR1 and CDR2 are SQVTM and ANQGSEA. The CDR3 DNA follows: TGCGGCGCGCCCGCTAGCGGGGGACACACAGATACGCAGTATTTT. This codes for CGAPASGGHTDTQYF.

This clone turned up a few times. The rearrangement joins TRBV7-8 to TRBJ2-5; 9 nucleotides line up with TRBD2. V was pared by 2 bases and J by 5 bases, with 9 bases of the junction left unmatched. The CDR3 is 16 amino acids. CDR1 SGHVS and CDR2 FQNEAQ come from the germline V gene. The CDR3 DNA reads as TGTGCCAGCAGCTTAACGCGGGGGGGCCCCCGGGAGACCCAGTACTTC. Protein product: CASSLTRGGPRETQYF.

Details on this clone: Additional DNA sequences in this sample encode the identical CDR3. CDR3 sequence: CASSYSNRGLTEAFF. The CDR3, as DNA: TGTGCCAGCAGTTACTCGAACAGGGGACTCACTGAAGCTTTCTTT. The rearrangement joins TRBV6-5 to TRBJ1-1, with TRBD1 identical over 7 bases. The junction had 5 bases not matched to a gene; V was cut back by 0 bases and J by 4 bases. The CDR3 contains 15 residues. Germline V lookup: CDR1 MNHEY, CDR2 SVGAGI.

The genes are TRBV27 and TRBJ1-4, with D uncertain. Germline CDR1 is MNHEY and CDR2 is SMNVEV (reference sequence). The V gene lost 1 base and the J gene lost 0 bases, with 9 bases spanning the gap. The CDR3 spans 16 residues. For the CDR3, the DNA is TGTGCCAGCAGTTTATTAGGAGGTGCAACTAATGAAAAACTGTTTTTT. It yields the protein CASSLLGGATNEKLFF.

The chain links TRBV6-5 to TRBJ2-5; 7 bases map to TRBD2. Trimming cost V 7 bases and J 5 bases; bases outside gene matches: 7. The germline CDR1 and CDR2 sequences are MNHEY and SVGAGI. CDR3 length: 13 amino acids. The CDR3 region has the DNA TGTGCCAGCAAGCGCGGGGGTGGGGAGACCCAGTACTTC. It translates to CASKRGGGETQYF.

V usage is TRBV6-5 and J usage is TRBJ2-2; weak D call: TRBD1 (5 bases). This CDR3 contains 14 residues. The V end lost 11 bases, the J end lost 1 base, and 14 bases lay between the germline ends. The germline CDR1 and CDR2 sequences are MNHEY and SVGAGI. The DNA of the CDR3 is TGTGCCCCCTCCTGGGGCATGAACACCGGGGAGCTGTTTTTT. It yields the protein CAPSWGMNTGELFF.

The chain recombines TRBV7-3 with TRBJ1-2, with 8 positions matching TRBD1. Germline lookup yields CDR1 SGHTA and CDR2 FQGTGA. The CDR3 loop spans 15 amino acids. V shed 5 bases and J 3 bases; nucleotides not matched to a gene: 8. The CDR3 DNA is TGTGCCAGCAGCCTCGGGACAGGAAAGGACTATGGCTACACCTTC. Translated, it gives CASSLGTGKDYGYTF.

The chain combines TRBV5-1 with TRBJ2-3; no clear D gene. CDR1 and CDR2 (germline): SGHRS, YFSETQ. This CDR3 contains 14 residues. V was trimmed by 0 bases and J by 3 bases, leaving 8 bases between them. CDR3 loop: CASSLGQLTDTQYF. Here the CDR3 DNA reads TGCGCCAGCAGCTTGGGGCAGTTAACAGATACGCAGTATTTT.

The genes are TRBV6-1 and TRBJ2-5, with D perhaps matching TRBD1 (6 bases). CDR3 length: 15 residues. Germline CDR1 is MNHNS and CDR2 is SASEGT. Trimming shortened V by 0 bases and J by 4 bases, and 12 bases separated the two germline ends. The CDR3, as DNA: TGTGCCAGCAGTGAAGCAACAGGGATTGGAGAGACCCAGTACTTC. It encodes CASSEATGIGETQYF.

This clone was found a few times. The chain couples TRBV4-1 to TRBJ1-2, with 9 bases fitting TRBD1. The CDR3 totals 16 residues. J lost 1 base, V lost 3 bases, and 6 bases had no gene match. Germline V CDR1 and CDR2: MGHRA, YSYEKL. CDR3 sequence reads: CASSQQQGAFNYGYTF. CDR3 bases: TGCGCCAGCAGCCAGCAACAGGGGGCTTTTAACTATGGCTACACCTTC.

This clone appeared a few times. This chain connects TRBV2 to TRBJ1-5; maybe TRBD1 (6 bases). The germline V gene has CDR1 SNHLY and CDR2 FYNNEI. Deletions cut 2 bases from V and 4 bases from J, with 12 bases between. CDR3 length equals 15 residues. For the CDR3, the DNA is TGTGCCAGCAGTGAATATCGGGACACGAATCAGCCCCAGCATTTT. This codes for CASSEYRDTNQPQHF.

V is TRBV10-2 and J is TRBJ2-7, with D possibly being TRBD1 (6 bases). The CDR3 extends over 13 amino acids. Trimming stripped 9 bases from V and 2 bases from J, with 14 bases between. Germline values: CDR1 WSHSY, CDR2 SAAADI. The chain's CDR3 is CASEQGFTYEQYF. The CDR3 DNA reads TGCGCCAGTGAACAGGGATTTACCTACGAGCAGTACTTC.

J is TRBJ1-5 and V is TRBV27; D gene uncertain. Germline V gives CDR1 MNHEY, CDR2 SMNVEV (reference sequence). The CDR3 spans 13 residues. Trimming stripped 5 bases from V and 5 bases from J, with 10 bases between. The CDR3 spells CASSRREHQPQHF. The CDR3 nucleotides are TGTGCCAGCAGTCGTAGGGAGCATCAGCCCCAGCATTTT.